Listed below are T cell receptor beta chains from one sample, sequenced in a study of shared clonotypes between healthy human individuals. Only in-frame clones appear in the TCRdb table, and some are missing; sequencing was by immunoSEQ multiplex PCR. The sample records 2,500,000 or so clones, 85% to 95% being singletons. Source material: naive CD4+ T cells from PBMCs. Every receptor here comes from a man aged 18 to 29 in good health. Some clones in this sample may be carry-over from other donors' samples. Both conserved end residues are part of each CDR3. Each record gives: clone size, D gene, V gene, J gene, CDR3 protein, CDR3 DNA. The D gene is left open where the match is weak. Clone size appears in some rows only: once, few, many, or a class for an expanded clone.

>-|-|TRBV19|TRBJ1-2
CASREDSLYGYTF
TGTGCCAGTAGGGAAGACAGCCTCTATGGCTACACCTTC
>once|-|TRBV25-1|TRBJ1-2
CASSERGGFNYGYTF
TGTGCCAGCAGTGAGCGGGGGGGGTTCAACTATGGCTACACCTTC
>-|TRBD2|TRBV11-2|TRBJ2-7
CASSSRGGSTSGRLGEQYF
TGTGCCAGCAGCTCTCGGGGGGGATCGACTAGCGGGAGGTTGGGCGAGCAGTACTTC
>-|-|TRBV11-3|TRBJ2-1
CASSLDPSEQFF
TGTGCCAGCAGCTTAGATCCATCAGAGCAGTTCTTC
>-|-|TRBV7-9|TRBJ1-5
CASSLGVRGASNQPQHF
TGTGCCAGCAGCTTAGGCGTGCGGGGGGCCAGCAATCAGCCCCAGCATTTT
>-|TRBD1|TRBV9|TRBJ1-1
CASSAQQGGTEAFF
TGTGCCAGCAGCGCCCAACAGGGGGGCACTGAAGCTTTCTTT
>-|-|TRBV6-5|TRBJ1-2
CASSPFFGDGDGYTF
TGTGCCAGCAGTCCTTTTTTCGGGGACGGGGATGGCTACACCTTC
>once|-|TRBV9|TRBJ1-1
CASSARGQTTEAFF
TGTGCCAGCAGCGCCCGGGGTCAGACGACTGAAGCTTTCTTT
>-|-|TRBV5-1|TRBJ2-2
CASSPALAGTGELFF
TGCGCCAGCAGCCCGGCCCTAGCCGGCACCGGGGAGCTGTTTTTT
>-|TRBD2|TRBV27|TRBJ2-7
CASSGKGRGGFYEQYF
TGTGCCAGCAGTGGTAAGGGGCGGGGGGGATTCTACGAGCAGTACTTC
>-|-|TRBV29-1|TRBJ2-3
CSASPILVTDTQYF
TGCAGCGCATCACCAATACTAGTTACAGATACGCAGTATTTT
>once|TRBD1|TRBV28|TRBJ1-2
CASSPRGQGTLYTF
TGTGCCAGCAGTCCGCGGGGACAGGGAACATTGTACACCTTC
>-|-|TRBV19|TRBJ2-5
CATSRGLHIIQETQYF
TGTGCCACTTCCCGGGGACTCCACATTATTCAAGAGACCCAGTACTTC
>-|-|TRBV6-6|TRBJ2-1
CASSLLGINEQFF
TGTGCCAGCAGTCTACTAGGGATCAATGAGCAGTTCTTC
>-|TRBD1|TRBV6-5|TRBJ2-5
CASSLNRGKETQYF
TGTGCCAGCAGCCTAAACAGGGGAAAAGAGACCCAGTACTTC
>-|-|TRBV9|TRBJ2-1
CASSPGGSAEQFF
TGTGCCAGCAGCCCCGGAGGGAGCGCAGAGCAGTTCTTC
>-|-|TRBV6-1|TRBJ1-1
CASSERQIEAFF
TGTGCCAGCAGTGAAAGGCAGATTGAAGCTTTCTTT
>once|-|TRBV6-1|TRBJ1-2
CASSSFGTNYGYTF
TGTGCCAGCAGTTCCTTCGGTACTAACTATGGCTACACCTTC
>-|TRBD2|TRBV5-1|TRBJ2-4
CASSAGEIRNIQYF
TGCGCCAGCAGCGCGGGGGAGATCAGAAACATTCAGTACTTC
>once|TRBD1|TRBV5-1|TRBJ2-7
CASSLRSQTGVPYEQYF
TGCGCCAGCAGCTTGCGGTCGCAAACAGGGGTCCCCTACGAGCAGTACTTC
>few|-|TRBV7-3|TRBJ1-1
CASSQLGVNTEAFF
TGTGCCAGCAGCCAACTGGGGGTGAACACTGAAGCTTTCTTT
>few|-|TRBV28|TRBJ2-5
CASSYPPGTPKETQYF
TGTGCCAGCAGTTATCCCCCCGGGACTCCCAAAGAGACCCAGTACTTC
>-|TRBD1|TRBV19|TRBJ1-2
CASTGGQGDGYTF
TGTGCCAGTACCGGGGGACAGGGAGATGGCTACACCTTC
>-|-|TRBV5-4|TRBJ1-3
CASSLGGITGNTIYF
TGTGCCAGCAGCCTTGGGGGTATAACTGGAAACACCATATATTTT
>-|TRBD1|TRBV19|TRBJ2-2
CASRRQGLAGELFF
TGTGCCAGTAGGCGACAGGGTCTGGCCGGGGAGCTGTTTTTT
>-|-|TRBV5-4|TRBJ1-2
CASSPGIPYGYTF
TGTGCCAGCAGCCCGGGCATCCCCTATGGCTACACCTTC
>-|-|TRBV28|TRBJ2-7
CASSLGTYEQYF
TGTGCCAGCAGTTTAGGGACTTACGAGCAGTACTTC
>-|-|TRBV5-4|TRBJ1-5
CASSLTVSQPQHF
TGTGCCAGCAGCTTGACGGTGAGTCAGCCCCAGCATTTT
>-|-|TRBV7-9|TRBJ2-7
CASSFGVVYEQYF
TGTGCCAGCAGCTTTGGGGTGGTCTACGAGCAGTACTTC
>once|-|TRBV5-1|TRBJ1-1
CASSLSPGPETEAFF
TGCGCCAGCAGCCTTTCCCCGGGTCCCGAAACTGAAGCTTTCTTT
>-|TRBD1|TRBV18|TRBJ2-7
CASSRNRDRGRNEQYF
TGTGCCAGCTCACGAAACCGGGACAGGGGGCGCAACGAGCAGTACTTC
>-|-|TRBV5-4|TRBJ1-2
CASRPDSHYGYTF
TGTGCCAGCAGACCAGACAGCCACTATGGCTACACCTTC
>-|TRBD2|TRBV30|TRBJ2-1
CAWSDLAGEGARDNEQFF
TGTGCCTGGAGTGACTTAGCGGGAGAGGGAGCTAGGGACAATGAGCAGTTCTTC
>-|TRBD1|TRBV9|TRBJ2-2
CASSPQGWSGELFF
TGTGCCAGCAGCCCACAGGGGTGGTCCGGGGAGCTGTTTTTT
>-|TRBD1|TRBV30|TRBJ1-6
CAWSAKPGQGAYSPLHF
TGTGCCTGGAGTGCCAAACCGGGACAGGGGGCGTATTCACCCCTCCACTTT
>-|-|TRBV29-1|TRBJ2-5
CSVEDRETQYF
TGCAGCGTTGAAGATCGGGAGACCCAGTACTTC
>-|-|TRBV25-1|TRBJ1-1
CASGGPMNTEAFF
TGTGCCAGCGGAGGCCCCATGAACACTGAAGCTTTCTTT
>-|TRBD1|TRBV5-1|TRBJ2-2
CASSRTGDGGELFF
TGCGCCAGCAGCCGGACAGGGGACGGCGGGGAGCTGTTTTTT
>-|-|TRBV5-1|TRBJ2-7
CASSLSVRSSYEQYF
TGCGCCAGCAGCTTGAGCGTCAGGTCTTCCTACGAGCAGTACTTC
>-|-|TRBV5-1|TRBJ2-7
CASSRSTLYEQYF
TGCGCCAGCAGCCGATCGACACTCTACGAGCAGTACTTC
>once|TRBD2|TRBV7-9|TRBJ2-1
CASSLVAGNEQFF
TGTGCCAGCAGCTTAGTAGCGGGGAATGAGCAGTTCTTC
>-|TRBD2|TRBV4-3|TRBJ2-1
CASSQGGREETYHNEQFF
TGCGCCAGCAGCCAAGGTGGGCGGGAGGAAACCTACCACAATGAGCAGTTCTTC
>-|-|TRBV30|TRBJ2-1
CAWSPGNEQFF
TGTGCCTGGAGTCCCGGGAATGAGCAGTTCTTC
>-|TRBD2|TRBV4-1|TRBJ2-7
CASSSPRTSVAYEQYF
TGCGCCAGCAGCTCACCTCGGACTAGCGTGGCCTACGAGCAGTACTTC
>-|-|TRBV7-2|TRBJ2-7
CASSLRPGLSYEQYF
TGTGCCAGCAGCTTAAGACCGGGACTTTCCTACGAGCAGTACTTC
>-|TRBD1|TRBV28|TRBJ1-2
CASSRGGQGVIGYTF
TGTGCCAGCAGTAGGGGGGGACAGGGGGTAATCGGCTACACCTTC
>-|-|TRBV7-3|TRBJ1-1
CASSLYRDTEAFF
TGTGCCAGCAGCTTATACAGGGACACTGAAGCTTTCTTT
>-|-|TRBV7-9|TRBJ2-1
CASRGEGTNEQFF
TGTGCCAGCAGGGGCGAGGGTACCAATGAGCAGTTCTTC
>-|-|TRBV6-1|TRBJ2-2
CASEWAPGNTGELFF
TGTGCCAGCGAATGGGCCCCGGGGAACACCGGGGAGCTGTTTTTT
>-|-|TRBV5-1|TRBJ2-1
CASSGVSSYNEQFF
TGCGCCAGCAGCGGGGTTAGCTCCTACAATGAGCAGTTCTTC